This T cell receptor beta chain was identified in a study of beta chain features in type 1 diabetes. Study observations and caveats: All four CD4+ subsets from Type 1 diabetes patients carried moderately but significantly shorter TCRB CDR3s.

V was trimmed by 4 bases and J by 1 base, leaving 8 bases between them. The CDR3 covers 14 residues. Per germline, CDR1 SGHDN and CDR2 FVKESK. Expressed TCRB transcripts were sequenced, since all the RNA that had been isolated was reverse transcribed. Naive, central memory and regulatory T cell samples came to a mean of approximately 3.57 million reads. Sequencing was performed with immunoSEQ multiplex PCR; in TCRdb, only in-frame clones are kept and a portion is missing. The sample holds more than 200,000 clones, about a sixth seen once. A note on this clone: What it binds is not known.

Every participating donor gave one draw, a heparinised blood sample averaging approximately 120 mL. The receptor comes from a young man with type 1 diabetes. Sample: naive CD4+ T cells from blood. The V gene is TRBV14, the J gene TRBJ2-4, with a tentative D call TRBD1 (6 bases). CDR3 sequence reads: CASSLQGAKNIQYF. The DNA of the CDR3 is TGTGCCAGCAGCCTTCAGGGGGCCAAAAACATTCAGTACTTC.